The 11 T cell receptor beta chains reported below all come from one sample, sequenced in a study of shared clonotypes between healthy human individuals. Naive CD8 cells comprised CD45RO-negative, CCR7-positively selected cells, excluding terminally differentiated effector memory CD45RA+ cells. Generated by immunoSEQ multiplex PCR, the TCRdb table keeps only in-frame clones and is missing some. The sample includes millions of clones, less than 95% seen only once; the top ten take 1.1%. The sequencing input was naive CD8+ T cells sorted from blood. The source is a man aged 18 to 29 in good health.

The chain couples TRBV2 to TRBJ1-6, with no clear D. Germline V CDR1 and CDR2: SNHLY, FYNNEI. This CDR3 has 17 amino acids. The V end lost 2 bases, the J end lost 0 bases, and 11 bases lay between the germline ends. CDR3 DNA sequence: TGTGCCAGCAGTGAATTTGTCGAGAGCTCCTATAATTCACCCCTCCACTTT. It yields the protein CASSEFVESSYNSPLHF.

The chain couples TRBV4-3 to TRBJ2-7; the match to TRBD1 covers 9 bases. The CDR3 loop spans 17 amino acids. Germline CDR1 reads LGHNA; CDR2 reads YSLEER. J lost 2 bases, V lost 0 bases, and 8 bases had no gene match. The CDR3 coding sequence is TGCGCCAGCAGCCAAGATAGATTTGGACAGGGGACCTACGAGCAGTACTTC. Translated, it gives CASSQDRFGQGTYEQYF.

The chain joins TRBV4-1 to TRBJ1-1; D ambiguous. There are 11 residues in the CDR3. Germline CDR1 and CDR2: MGHRA and YSYEKL. Deletions cut 2 bases from V and 8 bases from J, with 6 bases between. The CDR3: CASSQSSEAFF. CDR3 nucleotides: TGCGCCAGCAGCCAAAGTTCCGAAGCTTTCTTT.

The gene calls are TRBV5-6 and TRBJ1-6; TRBD1 matches at 9 bases. Trimming at V came to 0 bases and at J to 5 bases, leaving 9 bases not matched to a gene. Germline CDR1 is SGHDT and CDR2 is YYEEEE. The CDR3 sequence is 18 residues long. CDR3 sequence (DNA): TGTGCCAGCAGCTTGGGAGGGGGATGGACAGGGGATAATTCACCCCTCCACTTT. This codes for CASSLGGGWTGDNSPLHF.

The chain combines TRBV7-9 with TRBJ2-7, with D hard to call. CDR1 is SEHNR, CDR2 FQNEAQ, per germline (reference sequence). The CDR3 has 14 residues. Between the trimmed V and J ends, which lost 5 bases and 1 base, there was a span of 12 bases. This CDR3 is CASSASAASYEQYF. The DNA for the CDR3 is TGTGCCAGCAGCGCGTCAGCCGCATCCTACGAGCAGTACTTC.

The chain couples TRBV27 to TRBJ2-5; D perhaps matches TRBD1 (6 bases). V gave up 5 bases and J gave up 1 base, with 11 bases separating them. This CDR3 spans 14 amino acids. In germline, CDR1 is MNHEY, CDR2 SMNVEV (reference sequence). This CDR3 reads CASSGGAAQETQYF. CDR3 nucleotide sequence: TGTGCCAGCAGTGGGGGCGCGGCCCAAGAGACCCAGTACTTC.

As DNA, the CDR3 is TGTGCCAGCAGCGTAGTAGCCGGACCCCCCTACGAGCAGTACTTC. Protein sequence: CASSVVAGPPYEQYF. The chain links TRBV9 to TRBJ2-7, with no clear D. CDR3 length equals 15 residues. Trimming left V 0 bases short and J 2 bases short, with 12 bases between. CDR1 SGDLS and CDR2 YYNGEE come from the germline V gene.

The count of this clone is one. This sequence joins TRBV27 and TRBJ2-1; 11 nucleotides align to TRBD2. Trimming took 6 bases from V and 8 from J; bases not matched to a gene: 15. This CDR3 contains 17 residues. Germline V gene lookup returns CDR1 MNHEY and CDR2 SMNVEV (reference sequence). The CDR3 is CASSPTSGGLESDEQFF. The CDR3 DNA reads as TGTGCCAGCAGCCCTACTAGCGGGGGCCTGGAGTCCGATGAGCAGTTCTTC.

V gene TRBV4-1 combines with J gene TRBJ2-7; D possibly corresponds to TRBD1 (5 bases). The V end was cut by 4 bases, the J end by 3 bases, with 10 bases between. This CDR3 is 13 amino acids long. Per germline, CDR1 MGHRA and CDR2 YSYEKL. The DNA for the CDR3 is TGCGCCAGCAGCCGTGCGACAGTCTACGAGCAGTACTTC. Translation: CASSRATVYEQYF.

The rearrangement links TRBV5-1 to TRBJ2-1, with TRBD2 identical over 7 bases. V gave up 6 bases and J gave up 3 bases; unmatched junction bases: 6. The CDR3 is made up of 14 amino acids. CDR1 is SGHRS and CDR2 is YFSETQ in the germline V gene. CDR3: CASTELASYNEQFF. In DNA form, the CDR3 reads TGCGCCAGCACCGAACTAGCGAGCTACAATGAGCAGTTCTTC. Together with reference TRBV5-1 and TRBJ2-1, the CDR3 gives the full variable domain: KAGVTQTPRYLIKTRGQQVTLSCSPISGHRSVSWYQQTPGQGLQFLFEYFSETQRNKGNFPGRFSGRQFSNSRSEMNVSTLELGDSALYLCASTELASYNEQFFGPGTRLTVL.

This chain joins TRBV5-1 and TRBJ1-2; D may be TRBD1 (6 bases). Germline V lookup: CDR1 SGHRS, CDR2 YFSETQ. V lost 1 base and J 0 bases, leaving 16 bases between the germline ends. The CDR3 is 17 amino acids. The CDR3 region has the DNA TGCGCCAGCAGCTTGTTGGGTAGGGACAACCCTAACTATGGCTACACCTTC. The encoded protein is CASSLLGRDNPNYGYTF.